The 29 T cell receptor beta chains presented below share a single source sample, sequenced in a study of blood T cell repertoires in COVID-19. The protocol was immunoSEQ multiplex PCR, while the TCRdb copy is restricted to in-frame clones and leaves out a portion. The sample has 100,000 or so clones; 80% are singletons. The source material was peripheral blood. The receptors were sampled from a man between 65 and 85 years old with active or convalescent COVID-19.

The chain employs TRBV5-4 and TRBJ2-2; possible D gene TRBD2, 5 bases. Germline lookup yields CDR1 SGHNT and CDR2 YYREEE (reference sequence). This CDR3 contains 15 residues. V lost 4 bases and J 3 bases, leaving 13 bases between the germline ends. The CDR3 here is CASSPPPGDTGELFF. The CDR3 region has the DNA TGTGCCAGCAGCCCCCCACCCGGGGACACCGGGGAGCTGTTTTTT.

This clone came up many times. The DNA of the CDR3 is TGTGCCAGCAGTGCTAGCGGGGGGGGGAGTGATACGCAGTATTTT. It is translated as CASSASGGGSDTQYF. The chain employs TRBV28 and TRBJ2-3; 12 bases fit TRBD2. The ends lost 5 bases at V and 6 bases at J; junction bases unmatched: 6. The CDR3 is 15 residues long. The germline V gene encodes CDR1 MDHEN and CDR2 SYDVKM.

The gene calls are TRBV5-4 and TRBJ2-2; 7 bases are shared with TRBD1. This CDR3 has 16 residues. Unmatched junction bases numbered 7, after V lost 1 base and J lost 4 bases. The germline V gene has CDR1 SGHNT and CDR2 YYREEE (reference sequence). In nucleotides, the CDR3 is TGTGCCAGCAGCTTGACGACAGGGCGGGTCACCGGGGAGCTGTTTTTT. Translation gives CASSLTTGRVTGELFF.

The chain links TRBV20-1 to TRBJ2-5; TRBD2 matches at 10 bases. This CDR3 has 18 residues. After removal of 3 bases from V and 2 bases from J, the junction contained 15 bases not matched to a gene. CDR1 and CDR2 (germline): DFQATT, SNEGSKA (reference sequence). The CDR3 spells CSASERGGLGGVQETQYF. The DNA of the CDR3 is TGCAGTGCTAGTGAGCGGGGGGGCCTTGGCGGGGTTCAAGAGACCCAGTACTTC.

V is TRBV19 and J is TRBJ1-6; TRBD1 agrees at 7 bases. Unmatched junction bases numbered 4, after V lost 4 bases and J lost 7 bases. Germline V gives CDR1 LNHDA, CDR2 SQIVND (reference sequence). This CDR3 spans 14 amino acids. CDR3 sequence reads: CASSKGQQNSPLHF. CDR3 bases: TGTGCCAGTAGTAAGGGACAGCAAAATTCACCCCTCCACTTT.

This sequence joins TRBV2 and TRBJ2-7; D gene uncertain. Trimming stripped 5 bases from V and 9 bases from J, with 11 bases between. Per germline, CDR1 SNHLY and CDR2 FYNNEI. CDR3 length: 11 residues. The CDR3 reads CASSPKSRQYF. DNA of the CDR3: TGTGCCAGCAGTCCTAAAAGTCGGCAGTACTTC.

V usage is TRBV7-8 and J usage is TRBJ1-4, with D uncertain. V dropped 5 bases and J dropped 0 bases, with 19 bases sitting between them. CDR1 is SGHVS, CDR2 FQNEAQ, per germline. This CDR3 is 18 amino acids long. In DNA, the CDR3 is TGTGCCAGCAGCCTTAGGCCCCAGACTTTCCCAACTAATGAAAAACTGTTTTTT. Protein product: CASSLRPQTFPTNEKLFF.

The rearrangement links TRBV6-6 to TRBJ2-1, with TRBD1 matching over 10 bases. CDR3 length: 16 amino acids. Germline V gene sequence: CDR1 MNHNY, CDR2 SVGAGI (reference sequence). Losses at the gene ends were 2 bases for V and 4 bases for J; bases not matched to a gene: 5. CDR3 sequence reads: CASSYGQGVVYNEQFF. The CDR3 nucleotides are TGTGCCAGCAGTTACGGACAGGGGGTAGTTTACAATGAGCAGTTCTTC.

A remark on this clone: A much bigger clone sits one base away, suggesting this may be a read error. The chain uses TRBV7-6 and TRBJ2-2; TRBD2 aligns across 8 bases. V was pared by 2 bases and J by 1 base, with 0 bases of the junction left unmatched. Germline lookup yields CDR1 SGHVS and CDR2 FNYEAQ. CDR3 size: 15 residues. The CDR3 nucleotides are TGTGCCAGCAGCTTAACTAGCGGGAACACCGGGGAGCTGTTTTTT. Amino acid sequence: CASSLTSGNTGELFF.

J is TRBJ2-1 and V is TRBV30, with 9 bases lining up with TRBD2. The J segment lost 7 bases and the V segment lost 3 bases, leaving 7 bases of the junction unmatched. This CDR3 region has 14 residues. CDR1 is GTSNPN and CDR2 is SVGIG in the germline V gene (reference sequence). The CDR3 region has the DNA TGTGCCTGGAGCTGGCGGGAGGGTTGGAATGAGCAGTTCTTC. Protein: CAWSWREGWNEQFF.

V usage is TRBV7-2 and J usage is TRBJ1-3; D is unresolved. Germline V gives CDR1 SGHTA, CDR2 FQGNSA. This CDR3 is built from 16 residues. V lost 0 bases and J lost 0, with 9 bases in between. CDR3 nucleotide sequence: TGTGCCAGCAGCTTAGCGGGCAGGCACTCTGGAAACACCATATATTTT. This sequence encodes CASSLAGRHSGNTIYF.

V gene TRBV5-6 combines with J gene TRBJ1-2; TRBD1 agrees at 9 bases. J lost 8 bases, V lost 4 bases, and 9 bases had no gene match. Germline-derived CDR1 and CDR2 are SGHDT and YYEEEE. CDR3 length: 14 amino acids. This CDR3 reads CASSLGQGANGYTF. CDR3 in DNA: TGTGCCAGCAGCCTGGGACAGGGCGCTAACGGCTACACCTTC.

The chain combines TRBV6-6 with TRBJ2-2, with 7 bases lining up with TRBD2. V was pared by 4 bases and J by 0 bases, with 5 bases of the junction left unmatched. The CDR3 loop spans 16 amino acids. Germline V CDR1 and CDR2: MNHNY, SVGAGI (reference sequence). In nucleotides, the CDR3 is TGTGCCAGCAGTTTACGGGCGGGGGCGAACACCGGGGAGCTGTTTTTT. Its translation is CASSLRAGANTGELFF.

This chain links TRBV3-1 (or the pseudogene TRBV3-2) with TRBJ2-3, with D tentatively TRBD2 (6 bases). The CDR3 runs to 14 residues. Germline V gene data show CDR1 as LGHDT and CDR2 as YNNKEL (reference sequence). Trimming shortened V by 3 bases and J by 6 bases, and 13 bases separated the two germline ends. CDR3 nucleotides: TGTGCCAGCAGCCACGCTCGGGAGTCGGATACGCAGTATTTT. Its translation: CASSHARESDTQYF.

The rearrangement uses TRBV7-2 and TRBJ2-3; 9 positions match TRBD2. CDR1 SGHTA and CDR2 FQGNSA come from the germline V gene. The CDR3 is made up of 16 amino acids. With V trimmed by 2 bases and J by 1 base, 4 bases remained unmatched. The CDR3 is CASSLTEREGTDTQYF. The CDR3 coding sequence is TGTGCCAGCAGCTTAACCGAGCGGGAGGGCACAGATACGCAGTATTTT.

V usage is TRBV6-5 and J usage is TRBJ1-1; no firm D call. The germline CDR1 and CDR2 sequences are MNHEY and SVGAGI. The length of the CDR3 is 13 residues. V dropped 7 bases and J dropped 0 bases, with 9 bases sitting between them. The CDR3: CASNNRVNTEAFF. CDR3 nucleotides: TGTGCCAGCAATAATAGAGTGAACACTGAAGCTTTCTTT.

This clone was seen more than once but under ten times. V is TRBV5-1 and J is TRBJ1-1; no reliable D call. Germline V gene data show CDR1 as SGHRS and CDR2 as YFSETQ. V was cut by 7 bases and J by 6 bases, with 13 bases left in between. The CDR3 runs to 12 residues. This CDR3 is CASSPGWAEAFF. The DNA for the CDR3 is TGCGCCAGCTCCCCCGGGTGGGCTGAAGCTTTCTTT.

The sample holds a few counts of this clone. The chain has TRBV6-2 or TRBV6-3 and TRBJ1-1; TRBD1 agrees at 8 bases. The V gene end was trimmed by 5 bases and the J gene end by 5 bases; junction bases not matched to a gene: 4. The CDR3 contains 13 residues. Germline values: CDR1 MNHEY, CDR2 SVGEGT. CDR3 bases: TGTGCCAGCAGTAGCAGGACAGGGACTGAAGCTTTCTTT. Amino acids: CASSSRTGTEAFF.

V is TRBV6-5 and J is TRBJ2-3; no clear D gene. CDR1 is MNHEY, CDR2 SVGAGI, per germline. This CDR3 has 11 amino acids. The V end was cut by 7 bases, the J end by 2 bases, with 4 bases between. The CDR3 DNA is TGTGCCAGCACACACACAGATACGCAGTATTTT. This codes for CASTHTDTQYF.

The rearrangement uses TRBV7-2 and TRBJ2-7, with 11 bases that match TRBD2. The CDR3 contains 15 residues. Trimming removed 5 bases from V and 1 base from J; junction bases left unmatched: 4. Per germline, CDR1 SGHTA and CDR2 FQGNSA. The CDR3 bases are TGTGCCAGCAGCAAGACTAGCGGGACTTCCTACGAGCAGTACTTC. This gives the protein CASSKTSGTSYEQYF.

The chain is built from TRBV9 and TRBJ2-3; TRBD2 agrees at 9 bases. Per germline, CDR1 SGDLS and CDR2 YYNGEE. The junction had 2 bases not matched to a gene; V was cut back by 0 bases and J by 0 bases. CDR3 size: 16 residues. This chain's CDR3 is CASSVASGGSTDTQYF. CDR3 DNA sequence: TGTGCCAGCAGCGTAGCCAGCGGGGGGAGCACAGATACGCAGTATTTT.

CDR3 amino acids: CATSGTTSGKYGELFF. DNA for the CDR3: TGTGCCACCAGTGGAACGACTAGCGGGAAGTACGGGGAGCTGTTTTTT. The genes are TRBV24-1 and TRBJ2-2; 11 nucleotides match TRBD2. The CDR3 is made up of 16 amino acids. Germline V lookup: CDR1 KGHDR, CDR2 SFDVKD. The V and J ends lost 5 bases and 7 bases, in that order; junction bases with no gene match: 8.

The CDR3 loop reads CAWSVHGVTGELFF. The DNA of the CDR3 is TGTGCCTGGAGTGTACACGGGGTCACCGGGGAGCTGTTTTTT. V usage is TRBV30 and J usage is TRBJ2-2, with D possibly being TRBD2 (5 bases). This CDR3 has 14 amino acids. Germline lookup yields CDR1 GTSNPN and CDR2 SVGIG (reference sequence). V lost 0 bases and J 4 bases, leaving 9 bases between the germline ends.

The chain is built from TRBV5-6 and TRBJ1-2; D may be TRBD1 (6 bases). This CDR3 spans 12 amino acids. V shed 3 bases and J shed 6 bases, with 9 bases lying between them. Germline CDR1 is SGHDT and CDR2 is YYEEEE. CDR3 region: CASSSRTDGYTF. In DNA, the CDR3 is TGTGCCAGCAGCTCGCGGACAGATGGCTACACCTTC.

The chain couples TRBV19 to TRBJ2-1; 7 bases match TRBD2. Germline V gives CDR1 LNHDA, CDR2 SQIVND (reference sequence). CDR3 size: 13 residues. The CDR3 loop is CASSSAGPNEQFF. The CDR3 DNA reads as TGTGCGAGCTCCTCAGCGGGGCCCAATGAGCAGTTCTTC.

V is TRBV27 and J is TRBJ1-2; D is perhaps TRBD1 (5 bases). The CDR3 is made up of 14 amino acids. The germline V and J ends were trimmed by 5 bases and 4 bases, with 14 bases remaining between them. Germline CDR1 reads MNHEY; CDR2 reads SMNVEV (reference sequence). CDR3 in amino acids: CASSPSTEPYGYTF. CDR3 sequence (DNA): TGTGCCAGCAGTCCCTCGACAGAACCCTATGGCTACACCTTC.

For the CDR3, the DNA is TGTGCCAGCAGAACTGATCAGCCCCAGCATTTT. Translating gives CASRTDQPQHF. The chain couples TRBV2 to TRBJ1-5; D uncertain. The CDR3 contains 11 residues. Trimming removed 6 bases from V and 5 bases from J, with 5 bases in between. In germline, CDR1 is SNHLY, CDR2 FYNNEI.

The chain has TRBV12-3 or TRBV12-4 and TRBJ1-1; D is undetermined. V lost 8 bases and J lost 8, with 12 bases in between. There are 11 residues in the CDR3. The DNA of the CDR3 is TGTGCCAGCCACGGGGTGGAAGAAGCTTTCTTT. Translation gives CASHGVEEAFF.

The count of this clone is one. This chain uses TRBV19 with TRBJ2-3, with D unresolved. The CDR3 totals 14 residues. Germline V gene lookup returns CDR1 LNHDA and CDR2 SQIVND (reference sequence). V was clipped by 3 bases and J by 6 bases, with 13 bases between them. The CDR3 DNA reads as TGTGCCAGTAGTATGAGTCTGCCCATCGATACGCAGTATTTT. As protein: CASSMSLPIDTQYF.